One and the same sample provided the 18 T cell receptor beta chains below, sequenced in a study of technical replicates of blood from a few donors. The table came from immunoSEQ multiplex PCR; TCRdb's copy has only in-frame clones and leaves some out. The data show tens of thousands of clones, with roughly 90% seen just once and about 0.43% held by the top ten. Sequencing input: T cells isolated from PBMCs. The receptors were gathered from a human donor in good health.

Written as DNA, the CDR3 is TGTGCCAGCAGCGTACAGTCCAATCAGCCCCAGCATTTT. Translating it yields CASSVQSNQPQHF. This chain uses TRBV9 with TRBJ1-5, with D hard to call. The V and J ends lost 1 base and 3 bases respectively, with 5 bases between them. CDR3 length: 13 amino acids. CDR1 SGDLS and CDR2 YYNGEE come from the germline V gene.

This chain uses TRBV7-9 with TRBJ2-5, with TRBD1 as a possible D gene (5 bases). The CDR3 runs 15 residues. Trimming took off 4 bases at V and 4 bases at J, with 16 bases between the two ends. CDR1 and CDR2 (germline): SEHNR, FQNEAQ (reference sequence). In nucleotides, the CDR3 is TGTGCCAGCAGCTCCCTTGGGGCGCCTGGAGAGACCCAGTACTTC. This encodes CASSSLGAPGETQYF.

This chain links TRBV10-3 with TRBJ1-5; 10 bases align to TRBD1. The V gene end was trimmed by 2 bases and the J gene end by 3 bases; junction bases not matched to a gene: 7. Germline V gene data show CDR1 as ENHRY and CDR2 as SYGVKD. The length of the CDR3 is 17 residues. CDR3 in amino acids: CAISESRDRGSNQPQHF. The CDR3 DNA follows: TGTGCCATCAGTGAGAGCCGGGACAGGGGTTCCAATCAGCCCCAGCATTTT.

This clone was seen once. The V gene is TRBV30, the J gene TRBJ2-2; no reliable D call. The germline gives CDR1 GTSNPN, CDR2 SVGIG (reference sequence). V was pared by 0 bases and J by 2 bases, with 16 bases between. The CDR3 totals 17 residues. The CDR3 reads CAWSVQAGGTNTGELFF. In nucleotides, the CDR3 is TGTGCCTGGAGTGTACAAGCTGGCGGAACTAACACCGGGGAGCTGTTTTTT.

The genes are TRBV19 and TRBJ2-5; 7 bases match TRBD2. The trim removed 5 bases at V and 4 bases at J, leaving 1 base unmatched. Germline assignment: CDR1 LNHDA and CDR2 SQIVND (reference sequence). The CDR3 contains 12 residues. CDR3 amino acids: CASSPSGETQYF. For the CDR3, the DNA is TGTGCCAGTAGTCCTAGCGGAGAGACCCAGTACTTC.

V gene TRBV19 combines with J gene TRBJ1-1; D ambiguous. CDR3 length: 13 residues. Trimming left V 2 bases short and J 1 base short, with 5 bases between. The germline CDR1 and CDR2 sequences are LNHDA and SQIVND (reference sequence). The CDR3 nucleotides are TGTGCCAGTAGTATATCAGGGAACACTGAAGCTTTCTTT. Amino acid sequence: CASSISGNTEAFF.

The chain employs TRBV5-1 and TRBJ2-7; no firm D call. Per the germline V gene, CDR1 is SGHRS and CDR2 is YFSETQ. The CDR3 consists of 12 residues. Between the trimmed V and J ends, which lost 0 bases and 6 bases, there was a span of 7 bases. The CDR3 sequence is CASSLGGLEQYF. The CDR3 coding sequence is TGCGCCAGCAGCTTGGGAGGCCTCGAGCAGTACTTC.

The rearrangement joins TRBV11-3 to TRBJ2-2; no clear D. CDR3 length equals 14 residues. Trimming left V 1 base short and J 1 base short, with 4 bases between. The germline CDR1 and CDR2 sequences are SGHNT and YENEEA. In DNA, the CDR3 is TGTGCCAGCAGCTTAGTCGGGAACACCGGGGAGCTGTTTTTT. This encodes CASSLVGNTGELFF.

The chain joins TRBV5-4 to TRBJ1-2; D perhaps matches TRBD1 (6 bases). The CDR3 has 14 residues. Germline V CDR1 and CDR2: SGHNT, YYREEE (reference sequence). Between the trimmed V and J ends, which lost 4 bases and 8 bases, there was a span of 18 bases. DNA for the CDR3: TGTGCCAGCAGCGAGGGTACAGGGTATCAGGGCTACACCTTC. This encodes CASSEGTGYQGYTF.

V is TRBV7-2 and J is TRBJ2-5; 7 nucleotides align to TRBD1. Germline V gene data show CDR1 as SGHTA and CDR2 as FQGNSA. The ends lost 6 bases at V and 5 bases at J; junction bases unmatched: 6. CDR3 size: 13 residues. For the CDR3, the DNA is TGTGCCAGCAGGTACACAGGGGCCGAGACCCAGTACTTC. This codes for CASRYTGAETQYF.

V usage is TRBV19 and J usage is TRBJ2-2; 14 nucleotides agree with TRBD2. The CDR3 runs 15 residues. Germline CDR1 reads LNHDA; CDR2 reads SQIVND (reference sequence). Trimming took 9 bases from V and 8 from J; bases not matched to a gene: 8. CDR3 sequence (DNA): TGTGCCAGCCTGACTAGCGGGAGGGCCGGGGGGGAGCTGTTTTTT. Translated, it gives CASLTSGRAGGELFF. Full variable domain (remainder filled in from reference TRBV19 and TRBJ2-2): DGGITQSPKYLFRKEGQNVTLSCEQNLNHDAMYWYRQDPGQGLRLIYYSQIVNDFQKGDIAEGYSVSREKKESFPLTVTSAQKNPTAFYLCASLTSGRAGGELFFGEGSRLTVL.

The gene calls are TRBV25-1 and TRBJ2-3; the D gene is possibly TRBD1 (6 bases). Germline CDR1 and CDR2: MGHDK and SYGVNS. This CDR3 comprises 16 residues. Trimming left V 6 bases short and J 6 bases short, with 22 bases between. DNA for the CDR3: TGTGCCAGCAGCACACCCAGGGGCTTAGTATCTGATACGCAGTATTTT. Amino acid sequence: CASSTPRGLVSDTQYF.

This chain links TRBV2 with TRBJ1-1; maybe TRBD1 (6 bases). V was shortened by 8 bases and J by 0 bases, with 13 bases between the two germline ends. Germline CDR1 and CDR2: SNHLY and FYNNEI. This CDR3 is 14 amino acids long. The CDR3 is CASLNRVMNTEAFF. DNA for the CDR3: TGTGCCAGCTTAAACAGGGTCATGAACACTGAAGCTTTCTTT.

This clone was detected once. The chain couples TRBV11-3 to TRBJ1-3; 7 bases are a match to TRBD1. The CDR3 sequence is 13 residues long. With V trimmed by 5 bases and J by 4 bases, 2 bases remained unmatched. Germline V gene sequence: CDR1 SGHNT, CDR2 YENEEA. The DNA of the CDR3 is TGTGCCAGCAGCCTGGACAGGGGAAACACCATATATTTT. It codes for CASSLDRGNTIYF.

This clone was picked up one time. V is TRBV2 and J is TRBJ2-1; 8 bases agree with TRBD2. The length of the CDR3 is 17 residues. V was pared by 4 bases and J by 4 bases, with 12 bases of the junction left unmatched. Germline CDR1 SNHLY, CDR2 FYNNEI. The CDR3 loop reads CASSVGSGINPYNEQFF. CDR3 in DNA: TGTGCCAGCAGTGTGGGTAGCGGGATCAATCCTTACAATGAGCAGTTCTTC.

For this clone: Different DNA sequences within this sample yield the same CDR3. The CDR3: CASSLIQNTEAFF. The CDR3, as DNA: TGTGCCAGCAGTTTAATTCAGAACACTGAAGCTTTCTTT. V and J are TRBV28 and TRBJ1-1; D gene uncertain. Germline values: CDR1 MDHEN, CDR2 SYDVKM. This CDR3 is built from 13 residues. V dropped 2 bases and J dropped 1 base, with 5 bases sitting between them.

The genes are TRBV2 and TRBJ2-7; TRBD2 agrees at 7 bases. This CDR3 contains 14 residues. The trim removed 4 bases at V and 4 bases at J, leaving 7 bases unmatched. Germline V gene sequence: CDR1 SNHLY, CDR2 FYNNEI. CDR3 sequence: CASSGNGRRYEQYF. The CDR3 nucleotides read TGTGCCAGCAGTGGTAACGGGAGGAGGTACGAGCAGTACTTC.

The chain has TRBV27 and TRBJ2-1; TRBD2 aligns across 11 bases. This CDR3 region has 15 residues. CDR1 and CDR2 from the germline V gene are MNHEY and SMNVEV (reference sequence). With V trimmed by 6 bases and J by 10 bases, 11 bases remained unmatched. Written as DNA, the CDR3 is TGTGCCAGCAGCCACCGACTAGCGGGAAATGGGGAGCAGTTCTTC. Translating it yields CASSHRLAGNGEQFF.